The present T cell receptor beta chain was sequenced within a study of blood T cell repertoires in COVID-19. For the study at large: Whether acute or convalescent, the COVID-19 samples came from the United States, Italy and Spain. The cDNA or gDNA used as material had been derived from T cells, B-cell-depleted T cells, or PBMCs.

The germline V gene has CDR1 MGHDK and CDR2 SYGVNS. The CDR3 length is 12 residues. Trimming stripped 0 bases from V and 10 bases from J, with 7 bases between. Original data processing: Scientists estimated how many nucleated cells there were by amplifying reference gene primers. Method: immunoSEQ multiplex PCR; TCRdb's copy keeps in-frame clones and lacks some. V and J calls and clone size are those listed in that table; D and trimming were worked out from the DNA. This sample has about 100,000 clones, with 91% found just once. J is TRBJ2-4 and V is TRBV25-1; D not resolved. The clonotype originates from a human donor in a cohort sampled during active COVID-19. The specimen was peripheral blood. As DNA, the CDR3 is TGTGCCAGCAGTGAATATGAGGAAATTCAGTACTTC. Residues: CASSEYEEIQYF. Using reference TRBV25-1 and TRBJ2-4 for the parts outside the CDR3, the full variable domain is EADIYQTPRYLVIGTGKKITLECSQTMGHDKMYWYQQDPGMELHLIHYSYGVNSTEKGDLSSESTVSRIRTEHFPLTLESARPSHTSQYLCASSEYEEIQYFGAGTRLSVL.